The 23 T cell receptor beta chains presented below share a single source sample, sequenced in a study of prognosis after radiotherapy for stage I lung cancer. By two-round multiplex PCR, the TCR beta CDR3 was amplified from genomic DNA. It was primers specific to each TRBV and TRBJ gene that first-round PCR used. TCRdb re-called the multiplex PCR reads through MiXCR, storing one row per CDR3 protein. This table has about 16,000 distinct CDR3 sequences, around 30% appearing once. The input for sequencing was PBMCs, taken before or after stereotactic body radiation therapy (not recorded which). These receptors all come from a donor of 50 years or more with non-small cell lung cancer.

The chain couples TRBV5-6 to TRBJ1-2; D call uncertain. Trimming cost V 6 bases and J 0 bases, with 24 bases left between them. The CDR3 is 18 amino acids. Germline CDR1 is SGHDT and CDR2 is YYEEEE. In DNA, the CDR3 is TGTGCCAGCACCTTTGATTGGCCGGGAGAGTTAGCTAACTATGGCTACACCTTC. Its translation is CASTFDWPGELANYGYTF.

In its sample, this clonotype is medium-sized. The V and J genes are TRBV11-1 and TRBJ2-3; a weak D match, TRBD1 (5 bases). In germline, CDR1 is SGHAT, CDR2 FQDESV (reference sequence). The V gene lost 1 base and the J gene lost 4 bases, with 9 bases spanning the gap. This CDR3 spans 14 amino acids. CDR3 protein: CASSLEGFADTQYF. The CDR3 region has the DNA TGTGCCAGCAGCTTAGAGGGGTTCGCAGATACGCAGTATTTT. The whole variable domain, remainder taken from reference TRBV11-1 and TRBJ2-3, is EAEVAQSPRYKITEKSQAVAFWCDPISGHATLYWYRQILGQGPELLVQFQDESVVDDSQLPKDRFSAERLKGVDSTLKIQPAELGDSAMYLCASSLEGFADTQYFGPGTRLTVL.

This clonotype was seen ten or more times. CDR3 sequence: CASSQTRDGAYEQYF. The CDR3 nucleotides read TGCGCCAGCAGCCAAACCCGGGACGGAGCCTACGAGCAGTACTTC. The chain couples TRBV4-1 to TRBJ2-7; D could derive from TRBD1 or TRBD2 (5 bases each). This CDR3 has 15 residues. The V gene lost 2 bases and the J gene lost 2 bases, with 13 bases spanning the gap. Germline lookup yields CDR1 MGHRA and CDR2 YSYEKL.

In this sample, this clonotype is medium-sized. The chain has TRBV6-1 and TRBJ2-2, with 8 positions matching TRBD1. V lost 10 bases and J lost 7; bases outside the gene matches: 14. The CDR3 is 15 amino acids. CDR1 and CDR2 (germline): MNHNS, SASEGT. DNA of the CDR3: TGTGCCACCTGGACGACAGGGGATAAATTCGGGGAGCTGTTTTTT. Protein sequence: CATWTTGDKFGELFF.

This clonotype is labeled as medium-sized. The chain employs TRBV20-1 and TRBJ2-1, with a tentative D call TRBD2 (5 bases). The CDR3 extends over 12 amino acids. Trimming cost V 5 bases and J 9 bases, with 14 bases left between them. In germline, CDR1 is DFQATT, CDR2 SNEGSKA (reference sequence). The chain's CDR3 is CSAPDSTSEQFF. CDR3 DNA sequence: TGCAGTGCTCCGGACTCAACTAGTGAGCAGTTCTTC.

This clonotype has ten or more counts. The chain has TRBV5-1 and TRBJ1-5, with D perhaps TRBD1 (5 bases). The CDR3 contains 14 residues. In germline, CDR1 is SGHRS, CDR2 YFSETQ. V was trimmed by 0 bases and J by 4 bases, leaving 8 bases between them. The CDR3 region is CASSLGDQNQPQHF. The CDR3 region has the DNA TGCGCCAGCAGCTTGGGGGACCAGAATCAGCCCCAGCATTTT.

The chain recombines TRBV6-1 with TRBJ2-7; the match to TRBD2 covers 8 bases. Looked up from germline, CDR1 is MNHNS and CDR2 is SASEGT. V gave up 2 bases and J gave up 10 bases; unmatched junction bases: 10. This CDR3 spans 14 amino acids. The CDR3 spells CASSESGSSYYQYF. CDR3 in DNA: TGTGCCAGCAGTGAAAGCGGGAGCTCCTACTATCAGTACTTC.

On this clonotype: One end of the junction is discordant with germline, which a read error may explain. The chain uses TRBV6-1 and TRBJ2-7, with D possibly TRBD2 on 5 matching bases. The CDR3 has 12 residues. Germline CDR1 and CDR2: MNHNS and SASEGT. CDR3 sequence reads: CASSGISYEHYF. The CDR3 nucleotides read TGTGCCAGCAGCGGGATTTCCTACGAGCATTACTTC.

For this clonotype: One end of the junction varies from germline; a read error may be responsible. The rearrangement links TRBV24-1 to TRBJ2-1; no clear D. Germline V lookup: CDR1 KGHDR, CDR2 SFDVKD. The CDR3 has 12 amino acids. CDR3 in amino acids: CATSLMGGEQLF. The DNA for the CDR3 is TGTGCCACCAGCCTAATGGGTGGCGAGCAGTTATTC.

The chain employs TRBV6-2 or TRBV6-3 and TRBJ1-3; D ambiguous. This CDR3 is built from 13 residues. Germline CDR1 is MNHEY and CDR2 is SVGEGT. V was clipped by 8 bases and J by 0 bases, with 8 bases between them. The CDR3 DNA reads as TGTGCCAGCGGCTCGGGCTCTGGAAACACCATATATTTT. Its protein is CASGSGSGNTIYF.

This clonotype was picked up many times. Here the CDR3 DNA reads TGTGCCAGCAGCTTATATGCGGAAACCGAGCAGTACTTC. It encodes CASSLYAETEQYF. The V call is TRBV11-3, the J call TRBJ2-7, with D uncertain. V lost 2 bases to trimming and J lost 6 bases, with 11 bases between them. The germline V gene encodes CDR1 SGHNT and CDR2 YENEEA. The CDR3 covers 13 residues.

This clonotype came up many times. This chain links TRBV11-2 with TRBJ1-5; 8 bases line up with TRBD1. Losses at the gene ends were 5 bases for V and 7 bases for J; bases not matched to a gene: 7. Germline CDR1 is SGHAT and CDR2 is FQNNGV. The CDR3 totals 14 residues. The CDR3 bases are TGTGCCAGCAGCCTGACAGGGGACGGACAGCCCCAGCATTTT. Translated: CASSLTGDGQPQHF. Full variable domain (rest looked up from reference TRBV11-2 and TRBJ1-5): EAGVAQSPRYKIIEKRQSVAFWCNPISGHATLYWYQQILGQGPKLLIQFQNNGVVDDSQLPKDRFSAERLKGVDSTLKIQPAKLEDSAVYLCASSLTGDGQPQHFGDGTRLSIL.

Turning to this clonotype: One end of the junction is discordant with germline, which a read error may explain. The V gene is TRBV19, the J gene TRBJ1-5, with D possibly being TRBD1 (6 bases). The CDR3 consists of 15 residues. Germline CDR1 and CDR2: LNHDA and SQIVND (reference sequence). The CDR3 here is CASSAALQGLQTQHF. Here the CDR3 DNA reads TGTGCCAGTAGTGCTGCTTTACAGGGTCTTCAGACCCAGCATTTT. The full variable domain, rest sourced from reference TRBV19 and TRBJ1-5, is DGGITQSPKYLFRKEGQNVTLSCEQNLNHDAMYWYRQDPGQGLRLIYYSQIVNDFQKGDIAEGYSVSREKKESFPLTVTSAQKNPTAFYLCASSAALQGLQTQHFGDGTRLSIL.

The genes are TRBV6-2 or TRBV6-3 and TRBJ1-2, with a possible D match to TRBD1 (5 bases). V lost 7 bases to trimming and J lost 6 bases, with 18 bases between them. CDR1 is MNHEY, CDR2 SVGEGT, per germline. The CDR3 length is 14 residues. CDR3 sequence reads: CASTETSTDNGYTF. CDR3 nucleotide sequence: TGTGCCAGCACCGAAACCTCGACAGACAATGGCTACACCTTC.

This clonotype was seen ten or more times. The J gene is TRBJ2-4, the V gene TRBV20-1, with 8 bases that match TRBD1. This CDR3 has 14 amino acids. J gave up 5 bases and V 0 bases, and 3 bases lay outside the gene matches. Germline V CDR1 and CDR2: DFQATT, SNEGSKA (reference sequence). The chain's CDR3 is CSARETGGQNIQYF. The CDR3 bases are TGCAGTGCTAGAGAAACAGGGGGTCAAAACATTCAGTACTTC.

By frequency in the sample, this clonotype is medium-sized (0.01 to 0.1%). This sequence joins TRBV2 and TRBJ2-3; 7 bases line up with TRBD2. This CDR3 contains 13 residues. Trimming cost V 7 bases and J 6 bases; bases outside gene matches: 7. Germline CDR1 and CDR2: SNHLY and FYNNEI. CDR3 residues: CASTTQLADTQYF. The CDR3 DNA sequence: TGTGCCAGCACCACTCAACTAGCGGATACGCAGTATTTT.

This clonotype is categorized as medium-sized (0.01 to 0.1%). This chain uses TRBV5-1 with TRBJ2-1; a possible D gene is TRBD1 (6 bases). V was trimmed by 4 bases and J by 0 bases, leaving 8 bases between them. The CDR3 covers 14 residues. Germline CDR1 SGHRS, CDR2 YFSETQ. The CDR3 coding sequence is TGCGCCAGCAGCCGGGACAACTCCTACAATGAGCAGTTCTTC. Protein: CASSRDNSYNEQFF.

This clonotype appeared many times. The chain's CDR3 is CASSYGTGLGEQYF. CDR3 DNA: TGTGCCAGCAGCTACGGGACAGGGTTGGGCGAGCAGTACTTC. The chain uses TRBV7-9 and TRBJ2-7; 9 bases fit TRBD1. Unmatched junction bases numbered 7, after V lost 4 bases and J lost 6 bases. Per germline, CDR1 SEHNR and CDR2 FQNEAQ (reference sequence). The CDR3 is made up of 14 amino acids.

In its sample, this clonotype is medium-sized. The gene calls are TRBV7-8 and TRBJ2-1, with unresolved D. V lost 9 bases, J lost 9 bases, and 12 bases lay in between. CDR3 size: 11 residues. Germline CDR1 and CDR2: SGHVS and FQNEAQ. This CDR3 is CASVLEIEQFF. The CDR3 coding sequence is TGTGCCAGTGTGCTTGAGATTGAGCAGTTCTTC.

V gene TRBV3-1 combines with J gene TRBJ2-1, with TRBD1 identical over 10 bases. The V and J ends lost 5 bases and 8 bases, in that order; junction bases with no gene match: 12. The CDR3 runs 16 residues. Germline V gene sequence: CDR1 LGHDT, CDR2 YNNKEL (reference sequence). CDR3 nucleotide sequence: TGTGCCAGCAGCTCCCCCGGGACAGGGGTTTTCTATGAGCAGTTCTTC. Protein sequence: CASSSPGTGVFYEQFF.

At least ten counts were recorded for this clonotype. This sequence joins TRBV7-9 and TRBJ2-5; 9 bases align to TRBD2. The CDR3 consists of 14 residues. Germline trimming cut 2 bases from V and 3 bases from J; bases unmatched to any gene: 1. CDR1 SEHNR and CDR2 FQNEAQ come from the germline V gene (reference sequence). CDR3 region: CASSLIAGEETQYF. The CDR3 coding sequence is TGTGCCAGCAGCTTAATAGCGGGAGAAGAGACCCAGTACTTC. The full variable domain, in which reference TRBV7-9 and TRBJ2-5 provide the parts outside the CDR3, is DTGVSQNPRHKITKRGQNVTFRCDPISEHNRLYWYRQTLGQGPEFLTYFQNEAQLEKSRLLSDRFSAERPKGSFSTLEIQRTEQGDSAMYLCASSLIAGEETQYFGPGTRLLVL.

This clonotype was seen ten or more times. This chain uses TRBV28 with TRBJ1-1; possible D gene TRBD1, 5 bases. The CDR3 covers 14 residues. Germline V gene lookup returns CDR1 MDHEN and CDR2 SYDVKM. V shed 7 bases and J shed 4 bases, with 16 bases lying between them. As DNA, the CDR3 is TGTGCCAGCAATCTCATTAGGGGTGGCACTGAAGCTTTCTTT. It translates to CASNLIRGGTEAFF.

By proportion, this clonotype is medium-sized. The chain links TRBV5-1 to TRBJ2-1; D call uncertain. The CDR3 loop spans 14 amino acids. The germline V gene encodes CDR1 SGHRS and CDR2 YFSETQ. Deletions cut 0 bases from V and 8 bases from J, with 12 bases between. For the CDR3, the DNA is TGCGCCAGCAGCTTGGAAGGTCGCAGAGATGAGCAGTTCTTC. Protein product: CASSLEGRRDEQFF. The whole variable domain, remainder taken from reference TRBV5-1 and TRBJ2-1, is KAGVTQTPRYLIKTRGQQVTLSCSPISGHRSVSWYQQTPGQGLQFLFEYFSETQRNKGNFPGRFSGRQFSNSRSEMNVSTLELGDSALYLCASSLEGRRDEQFFGPGTRLTVL.